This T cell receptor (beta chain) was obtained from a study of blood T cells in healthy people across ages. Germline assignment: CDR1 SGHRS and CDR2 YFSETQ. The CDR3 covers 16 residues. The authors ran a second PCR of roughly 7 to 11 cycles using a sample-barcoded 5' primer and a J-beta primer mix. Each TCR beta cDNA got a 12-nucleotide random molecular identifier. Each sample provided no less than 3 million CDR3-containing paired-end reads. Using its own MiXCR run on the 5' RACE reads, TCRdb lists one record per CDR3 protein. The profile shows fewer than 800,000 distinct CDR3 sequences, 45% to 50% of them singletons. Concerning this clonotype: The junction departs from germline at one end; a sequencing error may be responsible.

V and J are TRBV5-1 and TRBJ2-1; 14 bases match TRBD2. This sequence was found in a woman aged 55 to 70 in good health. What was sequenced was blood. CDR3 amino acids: CVSSLGTSGSNYEQFF. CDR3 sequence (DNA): TGCGTCAGCAGCCTAGGGACTAGCGGGAGCAACTATGAGCAGTTCTTC.